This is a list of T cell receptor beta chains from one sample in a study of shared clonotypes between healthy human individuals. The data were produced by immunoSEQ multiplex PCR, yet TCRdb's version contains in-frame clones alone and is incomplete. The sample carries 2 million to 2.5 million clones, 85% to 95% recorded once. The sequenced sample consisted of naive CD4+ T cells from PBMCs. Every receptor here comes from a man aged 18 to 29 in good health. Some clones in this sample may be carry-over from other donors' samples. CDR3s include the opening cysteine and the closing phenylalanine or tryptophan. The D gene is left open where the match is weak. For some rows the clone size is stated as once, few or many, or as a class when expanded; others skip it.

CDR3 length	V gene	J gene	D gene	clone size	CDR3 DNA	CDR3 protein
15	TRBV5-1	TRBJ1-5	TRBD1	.	TGCGCCAGCAGCATAGACAGGGCCGGCGGGCAGCCCCAGCATTTT	CASSIDRAGGQPQHF
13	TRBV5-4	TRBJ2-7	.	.	TGTGCCAGCAATCTGGCAGTGGGCGACGAGCAGTACTTC	CASNLAVGDEQYF
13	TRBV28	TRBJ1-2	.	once	TGTGCCAGCAGTTTATCTCTTAACTATGGCTACACCTTC	CASSLSLNYGYTF
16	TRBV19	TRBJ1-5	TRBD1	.	TGTGCCAGTAGCCTAACAGGGGGAGGATTCAATCAGCCCCAGCATTTT	CASSLTGGGFNQPQHF
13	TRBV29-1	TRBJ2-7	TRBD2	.	TGCAGCGCTGGTAGCGGGATTTCTTACGAGCAGTACTTC	CSAGSGISYEQYF
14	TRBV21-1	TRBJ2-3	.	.	TGTGCCAGCGATAAGTGGGGAAGCACAGATACGCAGTATTTT	CASDKWGSTDTQYF
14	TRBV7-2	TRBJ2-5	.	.	TGTGCCAGCAGCTTAGTCGCGGGGTCAGAGACCCAGTACTTC	CASSLVAGSETQYF
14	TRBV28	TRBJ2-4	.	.	TGTGCCAGCAGTCGGCCGGGCCCCAAAAACATTCAGTACTTC	CASSRPGPKNIQYF
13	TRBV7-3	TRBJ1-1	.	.	TGTGCCAGCAGCTCCTCAATGAACACTGAAGCTTTCTTT	CASSSSMNTEAFF
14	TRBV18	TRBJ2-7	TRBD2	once	TGTGCCAGCTCACCACCGGGGAGGGTCTACGAGCAGTACTTC	CASSPPGRVYEQYF
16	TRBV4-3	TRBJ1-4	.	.	TGCGCCAGCAGCCAGAGAGTTTCACAGGGAGGGGAAAAACTGTTTTTT	CASSQRVSQGGEKLFF
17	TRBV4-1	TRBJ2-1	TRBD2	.	TGCGCCAGCAGCCAACCCACCCGGGGGGTATCCTACAATGAGCAGTTCTTC	CASSQPTRGVSYNEQFF
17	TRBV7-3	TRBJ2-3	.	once	TGTGCCAGCAGTCCCACCCCTCTCCTGGGTTATCTGAATACGCAGTATTTT	CASSPTPLLGYLNTQYF
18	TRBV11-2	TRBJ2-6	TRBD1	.	TGTGCCAGCAGCTTTATCCAGGGGGCAAGTACTGGGGCCAACGTCCTGACTTTC	CASSFIQGASTGANVLTF
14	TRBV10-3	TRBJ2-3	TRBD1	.	TGTGCCATCAGTGGGGACAGGGGGGGATCTCTGGAGTATTTT	CAISGDRGGSLEYF
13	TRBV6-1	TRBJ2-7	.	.	TGTGCCAGCAGTGTGAACAGGAGGAACGAGCAGTACTTC	CASSVNRRNEQYF
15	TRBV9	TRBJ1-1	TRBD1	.	TGTGCCAGCAGCGCGGGCCCGGACAGGGACACTGAAGCTTTCTTT	CASSAGPDRDTEAFF
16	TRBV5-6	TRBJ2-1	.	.	TGTGCCAGCAGCTTGGGCTCAGGGAGGATCGTAAATGAGCAGTTCTTC	CASSLGSGRIVNEQFF
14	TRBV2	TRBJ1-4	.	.	TGTGCCAGCAGGGGGACCTCTACTAGTGAAAAACTGTTTTTT	CASRGTSTSEKLFF
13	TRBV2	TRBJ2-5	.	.	TGTGCCAGCACCATCGCGGGGGCAGCGACCCAGTACTTC	CASTIAGAATQYF
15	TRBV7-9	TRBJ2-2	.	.	TGTGCCAGCAGCTTAAAAGGTAGCAACACCGGGGAGCTGTTTTTT	CASSLKGSNTGELFF
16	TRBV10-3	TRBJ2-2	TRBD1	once	TGTGCCATCAGGGACGGGACAGGGGGTAGAGCCGGGGAGCTGTTTTTT	CAIRDGTGGRAGELFF
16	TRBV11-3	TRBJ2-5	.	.	TGTGCCAGCAGCCTAACAGTTGGAACGATCCAAGAGACCCAGTACTTC	CASSLTVGTIQETQYF
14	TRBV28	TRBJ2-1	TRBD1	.	TGTGCCAGCAGTTTTTACAGGGGTGGGAATGAGCAGTTCTTC	CASSFYRGGNEQFF
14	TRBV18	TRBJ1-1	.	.	TGTGCCAGCTCACCATCTGGTGGAAACACTGAAGCTTTCTTT	CASSPSGGNTEAFF